The entry that follows covers one TCR beta chain sequence. TCRdb's table, derived via immunoSEQ multiplex PCR, lists solely in-frame clones and lacks some. This table holds tens of thousands of clones, about four fifths found once. Unstimulated regulatory T cells (CD4+CD25+CD127-), CD4+CD25- non-regulatory cells, CD4 and CD8 cells were FACS-sorted from thawed PBMCs. CDR3 length: 14 residues. Germline CDR1 reads SGHKS; CDR2 reads YYEKEE (reference sequence). The V gene lost 5 bases and the J gene lost 4 bases, with 13 bases spanning the gap. The data belong to a study of Tregs in tolerant kidney transplant recipients.

The sequencing sample was made of CD4+ T cells from blood. The receptor comes from a human donor in good health. The chain uses TRBV5-5 and TRBJ1-5; D possibly corresponds to TRBD1 (5 bases). Here the CDR3 DNA reads TGTGCCAGCAGTTTAGGGGTCGGGAATCAGCCCCAGCATTTT. Amino acid sequence: CASSLGVGNQPQHF.